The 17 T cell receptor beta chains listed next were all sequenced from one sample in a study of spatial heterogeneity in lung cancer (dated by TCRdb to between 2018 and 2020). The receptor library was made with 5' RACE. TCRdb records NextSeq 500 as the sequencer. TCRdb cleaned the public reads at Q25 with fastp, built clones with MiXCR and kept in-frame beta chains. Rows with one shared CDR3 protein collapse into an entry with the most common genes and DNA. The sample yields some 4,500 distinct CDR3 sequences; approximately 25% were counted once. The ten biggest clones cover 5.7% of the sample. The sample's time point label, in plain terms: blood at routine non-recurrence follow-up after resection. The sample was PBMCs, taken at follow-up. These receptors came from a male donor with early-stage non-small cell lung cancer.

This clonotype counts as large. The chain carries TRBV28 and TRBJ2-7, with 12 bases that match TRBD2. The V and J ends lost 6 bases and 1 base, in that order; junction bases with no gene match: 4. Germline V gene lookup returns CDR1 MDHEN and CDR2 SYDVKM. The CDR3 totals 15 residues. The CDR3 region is CASRLTSGSSYEQYF. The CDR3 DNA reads TGTGCCAGCAGACTGACTAGCGGGAGTTCCTACGAGCAGTACTTC. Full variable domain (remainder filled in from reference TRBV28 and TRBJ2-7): DVKVTQSSRYLVKRTGEKVFLECVQDMDHENMFWYRQDPGLGLRLIYFSYDVKMKEKGDIPEGYSVSREKKERFSLILESASTNQTSMYLCASRLTSGSSYEQYFGPGTRLTVT.

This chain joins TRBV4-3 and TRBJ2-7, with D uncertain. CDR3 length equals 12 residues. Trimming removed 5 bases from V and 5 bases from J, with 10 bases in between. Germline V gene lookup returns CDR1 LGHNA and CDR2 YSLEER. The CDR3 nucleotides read TGCGCCAGCAGCTACTCCCGGAACGAGCAGTACTTC. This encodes CASSYSRNEQYF.

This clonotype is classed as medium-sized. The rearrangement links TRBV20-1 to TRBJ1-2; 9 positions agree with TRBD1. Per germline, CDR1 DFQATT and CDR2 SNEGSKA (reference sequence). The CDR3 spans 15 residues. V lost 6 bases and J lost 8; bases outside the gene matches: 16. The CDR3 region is CSATGTGLYPGGYTF. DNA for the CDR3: TGCAGTGCAACCGGGACAGGGCTATATCCGGGGGGCTACACCTTC.

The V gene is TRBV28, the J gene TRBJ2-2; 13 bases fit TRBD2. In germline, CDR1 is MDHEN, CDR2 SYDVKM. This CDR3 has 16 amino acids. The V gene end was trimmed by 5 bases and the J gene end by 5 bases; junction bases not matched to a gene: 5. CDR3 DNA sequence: TGTGCCAGCAGTCGGCCGACTAGCGGGAGGACCGGGGAGCTGTTTTTT. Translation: CASSRPTSGRTGELFF.

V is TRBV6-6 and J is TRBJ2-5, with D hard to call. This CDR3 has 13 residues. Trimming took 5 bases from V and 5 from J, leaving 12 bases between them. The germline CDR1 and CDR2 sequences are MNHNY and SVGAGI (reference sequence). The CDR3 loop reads CASSADIGETQYF. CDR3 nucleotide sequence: TGTGCCAGCAGTGCCGACATCGGGGAGACCCAGTACTTC.

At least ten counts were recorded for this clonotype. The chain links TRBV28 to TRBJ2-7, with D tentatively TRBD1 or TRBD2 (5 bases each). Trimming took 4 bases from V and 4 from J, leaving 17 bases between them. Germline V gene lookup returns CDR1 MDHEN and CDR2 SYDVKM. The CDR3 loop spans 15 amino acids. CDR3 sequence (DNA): TGTGCCAGCAGTTCCCGGGACCTCAGGCCTTACGAGCAGTACTTC. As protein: CASSSRDLRPYEQYF.

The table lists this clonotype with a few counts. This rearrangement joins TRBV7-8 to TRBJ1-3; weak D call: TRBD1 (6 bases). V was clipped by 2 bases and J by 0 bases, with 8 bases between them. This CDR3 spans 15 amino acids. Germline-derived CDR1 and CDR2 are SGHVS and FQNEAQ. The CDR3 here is CASSLQGISGNTIYF. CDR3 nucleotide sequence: TGTGCCAGCAGCTTACAGGGGATCTCTGGAAACACCATATATTTT.

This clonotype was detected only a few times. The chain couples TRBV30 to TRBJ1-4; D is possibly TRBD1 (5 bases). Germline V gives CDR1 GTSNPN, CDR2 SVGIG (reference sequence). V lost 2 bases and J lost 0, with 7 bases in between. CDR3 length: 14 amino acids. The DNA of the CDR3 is TGTGCCTGGAGTATGGGGGCAACTAATGAAAAACTGTTTTTT. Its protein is CAWSMGATNEKLFF.

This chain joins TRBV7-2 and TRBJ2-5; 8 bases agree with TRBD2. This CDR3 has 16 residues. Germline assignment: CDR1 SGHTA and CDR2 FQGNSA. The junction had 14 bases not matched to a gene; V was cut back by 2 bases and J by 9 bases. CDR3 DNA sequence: TGTGCCAGCAGCTTAAGGCGGGGGGATGCGGGAGTGGCCCAGTACTTC. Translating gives CASSLRRGDAGVAQYF.

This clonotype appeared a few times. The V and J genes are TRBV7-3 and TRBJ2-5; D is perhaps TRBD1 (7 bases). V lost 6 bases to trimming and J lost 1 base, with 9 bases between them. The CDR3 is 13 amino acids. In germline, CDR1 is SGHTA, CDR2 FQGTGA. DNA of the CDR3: TGTGCCAGCAGTCAGGGGGGCCAAGAGACCCAGTACTTC. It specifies CASSQGGQETQYF. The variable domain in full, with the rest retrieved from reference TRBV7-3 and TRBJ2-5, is GAGVSQTPSNKVTEKGKYVELRCDPISGHTALYWYRQSLGQGPEFLIYFQGTGAADDSGLPNDRFFAVRPEGSVSTLKIQRTERGDSAVYLCASSQGGQETQYFGPGTRLLVL.

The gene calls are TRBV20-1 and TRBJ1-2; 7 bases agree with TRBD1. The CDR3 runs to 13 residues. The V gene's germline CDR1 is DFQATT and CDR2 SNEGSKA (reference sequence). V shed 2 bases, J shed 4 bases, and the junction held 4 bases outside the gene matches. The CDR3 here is CSARLTGTYGYTF. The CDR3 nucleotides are TGCAGTGCTAGACTGACAGGGACCTATGGCTACACCTTC.

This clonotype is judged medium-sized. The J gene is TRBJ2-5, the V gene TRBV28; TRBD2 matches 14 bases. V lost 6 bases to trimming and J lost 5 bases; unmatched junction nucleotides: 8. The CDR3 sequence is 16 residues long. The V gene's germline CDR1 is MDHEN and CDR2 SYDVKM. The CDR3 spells CASSSRLAGGRETQYF. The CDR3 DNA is TGTGCCAGCAGCTCTAGACTAGCGGGAGGGCGTGAGACCCAGTACTTC.

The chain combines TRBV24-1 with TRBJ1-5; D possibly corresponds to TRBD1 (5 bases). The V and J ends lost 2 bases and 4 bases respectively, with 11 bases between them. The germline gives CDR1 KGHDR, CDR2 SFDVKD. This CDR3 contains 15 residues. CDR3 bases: TGTGCCACCAGTGATTCCCGGGGCCTTAATCAGCCCCAGCATTTT. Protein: CATSDSRGLNQPQHF.

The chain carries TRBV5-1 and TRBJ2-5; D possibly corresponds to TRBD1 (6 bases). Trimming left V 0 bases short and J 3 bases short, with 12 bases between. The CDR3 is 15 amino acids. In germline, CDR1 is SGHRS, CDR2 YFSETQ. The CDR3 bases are TGCGCCAGCAGCTTGGCCGGGACACACGAAGAGACCCAGTACTTC. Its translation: CASSLAGTHEETQYF.

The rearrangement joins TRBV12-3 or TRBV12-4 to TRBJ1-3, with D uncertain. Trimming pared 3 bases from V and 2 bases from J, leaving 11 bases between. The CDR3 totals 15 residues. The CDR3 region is CASSFRLAPGNTIYF. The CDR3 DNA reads TGTGCCAGCAGTTTCCGCCTAGCTCCTGGAAACACCATATATTTT.

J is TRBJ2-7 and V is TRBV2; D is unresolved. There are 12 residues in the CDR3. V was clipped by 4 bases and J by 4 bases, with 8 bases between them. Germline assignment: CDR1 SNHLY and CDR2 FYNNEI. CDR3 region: CASSGKGYEQYF. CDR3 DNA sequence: TGTGCCAGCAGTGGTAAAGGGTACGAGCAGTACTTC.

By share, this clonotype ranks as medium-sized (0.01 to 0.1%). The CDR3 sequence: CASSWTGLYEQYF. CDR3 nucleotides: TGTGCCAGCAGTTGGACGGGTCTGTACGAGCAGTACTTC. The rearrangement uses TRBV6-2 or TRBV6-3 and TRBJ2-7; no firm D call. V was shortened by 4 bases and J by 4 bases, with 11 bases between the two germline ends. Germline V gene lookup returns CDR1 MNHEY and CDR2 SVGEGT. CDR3 length: 13 residues.